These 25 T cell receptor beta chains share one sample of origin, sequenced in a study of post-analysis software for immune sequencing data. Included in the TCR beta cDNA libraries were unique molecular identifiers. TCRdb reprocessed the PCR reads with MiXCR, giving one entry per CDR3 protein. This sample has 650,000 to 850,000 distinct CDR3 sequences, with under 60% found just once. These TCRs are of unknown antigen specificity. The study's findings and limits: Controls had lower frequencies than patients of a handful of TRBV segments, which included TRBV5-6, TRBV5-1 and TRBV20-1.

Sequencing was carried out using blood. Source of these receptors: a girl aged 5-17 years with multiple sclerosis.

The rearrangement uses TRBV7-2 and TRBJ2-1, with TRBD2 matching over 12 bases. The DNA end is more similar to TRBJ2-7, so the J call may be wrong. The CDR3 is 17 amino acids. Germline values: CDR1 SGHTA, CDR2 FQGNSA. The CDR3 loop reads CASSSHYPLAGGSEQYF. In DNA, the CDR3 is TGTGCCAGCAGCTCTCACTATCCGCTAGCGGGAGGGAGTGAGCAGTACTTC.

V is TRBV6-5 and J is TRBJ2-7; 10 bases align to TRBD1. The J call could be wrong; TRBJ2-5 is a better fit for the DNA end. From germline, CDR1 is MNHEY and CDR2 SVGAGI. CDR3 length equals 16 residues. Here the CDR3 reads CASSYSWTGGAETQYF. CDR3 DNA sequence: TGTGCCAGCAGTTACTCATGGACAGGGGGGGCGGAGACCCAGTACTTC.

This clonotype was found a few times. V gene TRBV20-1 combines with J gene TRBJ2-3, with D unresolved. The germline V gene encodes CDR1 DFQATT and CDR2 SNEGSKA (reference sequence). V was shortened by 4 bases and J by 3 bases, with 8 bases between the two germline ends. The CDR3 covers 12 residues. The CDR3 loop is CSATLGTDTQYF. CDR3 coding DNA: TGCAGTGCTACCCTGGGGACAGATACGCAGTATTTT.

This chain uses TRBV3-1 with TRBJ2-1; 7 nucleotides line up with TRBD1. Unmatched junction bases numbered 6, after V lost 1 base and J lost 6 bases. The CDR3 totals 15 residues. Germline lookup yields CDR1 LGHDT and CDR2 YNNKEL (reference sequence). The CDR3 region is CASSQAGTVSNEQFF. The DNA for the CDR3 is TGTGCCAGCAGCCAAGCCGGGACAGTCTCCAATGAGCAGTTCTTC.

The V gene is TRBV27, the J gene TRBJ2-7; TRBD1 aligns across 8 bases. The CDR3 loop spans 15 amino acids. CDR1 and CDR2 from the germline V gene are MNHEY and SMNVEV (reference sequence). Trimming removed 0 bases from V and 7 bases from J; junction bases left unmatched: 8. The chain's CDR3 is CASSLSGGTGGEQYF. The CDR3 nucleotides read TGTGCCAGCAGTTTATCCGGGGGAACAGGGGGAGAGCAGTACTTC.

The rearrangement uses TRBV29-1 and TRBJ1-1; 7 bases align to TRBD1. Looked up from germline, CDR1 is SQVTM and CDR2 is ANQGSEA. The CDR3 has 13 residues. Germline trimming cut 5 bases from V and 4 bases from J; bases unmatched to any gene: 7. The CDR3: CSVRVGGLTEAFF. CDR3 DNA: TGCAGCGTTAGGGTAGGGGGCCTCACTGAAGCTTTCTTT.

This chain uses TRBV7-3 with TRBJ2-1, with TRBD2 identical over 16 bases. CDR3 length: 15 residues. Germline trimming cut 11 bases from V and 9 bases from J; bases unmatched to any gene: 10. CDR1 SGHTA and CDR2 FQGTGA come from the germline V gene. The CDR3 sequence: CAHTGTSGREGEQFF. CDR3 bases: TGTGCCCACACCGGGACTAGCGGGAGGGAAGGTGAGCAGTTCTTC.

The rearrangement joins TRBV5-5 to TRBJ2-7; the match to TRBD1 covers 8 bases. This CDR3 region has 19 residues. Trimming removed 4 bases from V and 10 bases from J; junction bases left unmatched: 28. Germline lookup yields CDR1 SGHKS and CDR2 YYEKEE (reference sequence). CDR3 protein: CASSSGQGGPAYLREPQYF. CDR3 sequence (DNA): TGTGCCAGCAGCAGCGGACAGGGTGGGCCGGCATACCTTCGGGAGCCCCAGTACTTC.

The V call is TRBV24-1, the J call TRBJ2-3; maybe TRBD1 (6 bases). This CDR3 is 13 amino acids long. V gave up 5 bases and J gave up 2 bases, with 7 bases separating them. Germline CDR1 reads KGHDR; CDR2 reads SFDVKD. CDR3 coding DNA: TGTGCCACCAGTGTGGGACACACAGATACGCAGTATTTT. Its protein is CATSVGHTDTQYF.

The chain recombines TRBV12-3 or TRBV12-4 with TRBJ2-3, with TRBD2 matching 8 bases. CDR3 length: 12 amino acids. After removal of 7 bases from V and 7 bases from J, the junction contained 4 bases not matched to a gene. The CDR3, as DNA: TGTGCCAGCATGACGGGGGGGAATACGCAGTATTTT. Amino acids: CASMTGGNTQYF.

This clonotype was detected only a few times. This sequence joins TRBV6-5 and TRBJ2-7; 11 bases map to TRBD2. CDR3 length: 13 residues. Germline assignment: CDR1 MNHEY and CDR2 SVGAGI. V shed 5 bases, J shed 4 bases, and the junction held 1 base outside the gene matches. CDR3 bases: TGTGCCAGCAGTATAGCGGGAGGGTACGAGCAGTACTTC. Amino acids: CASSIAGGYEQYF.

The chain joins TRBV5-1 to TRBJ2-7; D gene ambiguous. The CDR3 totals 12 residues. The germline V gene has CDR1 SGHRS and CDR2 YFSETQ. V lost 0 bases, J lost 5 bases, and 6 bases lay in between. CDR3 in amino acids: CASSLEAHEQYF. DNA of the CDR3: TGCGCCAGCAGCTTGGAAGCCCACGAGCAGTACTTC.

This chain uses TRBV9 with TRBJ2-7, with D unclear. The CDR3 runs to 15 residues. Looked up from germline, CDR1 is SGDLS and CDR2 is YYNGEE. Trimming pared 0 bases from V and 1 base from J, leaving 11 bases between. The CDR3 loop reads CASSVGPANSYEQYF. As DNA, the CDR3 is TGTGCCAGCAGCGTAGGCCCGGCTAATTCCTACGAGCAGTACTTC.

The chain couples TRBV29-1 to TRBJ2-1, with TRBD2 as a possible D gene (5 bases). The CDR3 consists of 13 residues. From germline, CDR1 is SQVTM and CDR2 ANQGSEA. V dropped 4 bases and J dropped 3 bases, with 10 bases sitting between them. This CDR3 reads CSVGTGDYNEQFF. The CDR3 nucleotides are TGCAGCGTTGGGACTGGCGACTACAATGAGCAGTTCTTC.

The CDR3 DNA sequence: TGTGCCAGCAGTGAAGATGGACAGGGGGCCAAAAACATTCAGTACTTC. Amino acid sequence: CASSEDGQGAKNIQYF. V usage is TRBV6-1 and J usage is TRBJ2-4; 9 bases fit TRBD1. The trim removed 1 base at V and 1 base at J, leaving 2 bases unmatched. This CDR3 is built from 16 residues. CDR1 and CDR2 from the germline V gene are MNHNS and SASEGT.

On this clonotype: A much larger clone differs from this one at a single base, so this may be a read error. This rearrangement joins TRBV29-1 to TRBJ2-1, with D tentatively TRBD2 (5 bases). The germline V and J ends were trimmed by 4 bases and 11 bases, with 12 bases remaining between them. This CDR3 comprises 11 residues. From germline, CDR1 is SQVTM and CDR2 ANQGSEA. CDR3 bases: TGCAGCGTTGGAACGGGGAGTCAGCAGTTCTTC. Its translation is CSVGTGSQQFF.

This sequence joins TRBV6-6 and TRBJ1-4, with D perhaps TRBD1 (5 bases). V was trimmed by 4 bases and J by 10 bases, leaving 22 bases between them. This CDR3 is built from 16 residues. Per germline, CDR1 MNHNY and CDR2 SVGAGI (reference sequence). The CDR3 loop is CASSSVDGDAVGKLFF. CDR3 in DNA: TGTGCCAGCAGTTCCGTTGACGGGGACGCCGTCGGAAAACTGTTTTTT.

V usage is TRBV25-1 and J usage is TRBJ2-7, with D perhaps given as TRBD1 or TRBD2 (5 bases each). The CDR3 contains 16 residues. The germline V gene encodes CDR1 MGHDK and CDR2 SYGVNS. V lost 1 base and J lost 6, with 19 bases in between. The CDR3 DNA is TGTGCCAGCAGTGAATCAGACCGGGGCCTCAGAGGCGAGCAGTACTTC. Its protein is CASSESDRGLRGEQYF.

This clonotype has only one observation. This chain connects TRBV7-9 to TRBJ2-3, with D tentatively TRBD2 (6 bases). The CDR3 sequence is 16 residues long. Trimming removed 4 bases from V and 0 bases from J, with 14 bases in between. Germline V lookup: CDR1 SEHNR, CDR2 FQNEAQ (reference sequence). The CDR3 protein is CASSSNRDFSTDTQYF. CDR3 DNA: TGTGCCAGCAGCTCCAACCGGGACTTTAGCACAGATACGCAGTATTTT.

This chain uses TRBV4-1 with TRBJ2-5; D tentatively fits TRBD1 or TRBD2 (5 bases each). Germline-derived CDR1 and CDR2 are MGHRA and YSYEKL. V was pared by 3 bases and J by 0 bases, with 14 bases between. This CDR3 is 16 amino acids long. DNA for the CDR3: TGCGCCAGCAGCCAGGGACCTACCTCGTACCAAGAGACCCAGTACTTC. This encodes CASSQGPTSYQETQYF.

CDR3 nucleotide sequence: TGTGCCACCGAGTTAGCGGGTGAGTCAAATGAGCAGTTCTTC. Protein sequence: CATELAGESNEQFF. J is TRBJ2-1 and V is TRBV24-1; the match to TRBD2 covers 7 bases. Germline assignment: CDR1 KGHDR and CDR2 SFDVKD. V lost 9 bases to trimming and J lost 7 bases; unmatched junction nucleotides: 11. The CDR3 runs 14 residues.

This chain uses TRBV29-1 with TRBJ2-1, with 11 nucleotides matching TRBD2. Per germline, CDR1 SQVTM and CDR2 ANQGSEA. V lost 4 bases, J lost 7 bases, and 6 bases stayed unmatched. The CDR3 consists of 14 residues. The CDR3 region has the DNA TGCAGCGTTGGAAGGACTAGCGGGCAGAATGAGCAGTTCTTC. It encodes CSVGRTSGQNEQFF.

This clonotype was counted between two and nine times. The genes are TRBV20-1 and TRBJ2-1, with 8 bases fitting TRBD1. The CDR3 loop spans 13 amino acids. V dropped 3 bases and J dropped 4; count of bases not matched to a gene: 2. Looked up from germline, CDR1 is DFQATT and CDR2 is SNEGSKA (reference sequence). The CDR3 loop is CSASRGQYNEQFF. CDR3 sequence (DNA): TGCAGTGCTAGCAGGGGGCAGTACAATGAGCAGTTCTTC.

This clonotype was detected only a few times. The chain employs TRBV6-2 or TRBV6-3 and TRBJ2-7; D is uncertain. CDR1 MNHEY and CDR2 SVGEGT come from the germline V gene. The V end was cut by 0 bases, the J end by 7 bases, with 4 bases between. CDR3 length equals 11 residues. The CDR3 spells CASSYSREQYF. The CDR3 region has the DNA TGTGCCAGCAGTTACTCGCGGGAGCAGTACTTC.

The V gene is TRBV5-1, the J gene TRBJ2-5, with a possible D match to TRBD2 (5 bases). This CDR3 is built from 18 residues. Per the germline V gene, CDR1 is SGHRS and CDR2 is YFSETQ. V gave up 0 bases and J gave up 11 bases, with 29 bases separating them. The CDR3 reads CASSLGHLSGGSYNEQYF. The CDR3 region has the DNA TGCGCCAGCAGCTTGGGGCACCTCTCTGGAGGATCCTACAATGAGCAGTACTTC.